Below, 11 T cell receptor beta chains from the same sample are listed, as sequenced in a study of blood T cell repertoires in COVID-19. Assay: immunoSEQ multiplex PCR; the TCRdb copy retains only in-frame clones and omits some. The table records hundreds of thousands of clones, around 84% of them present only once. Sequences were obtained from peripheral blood. The source is a man in his fifties or sixties with COVID-19, enrolled during active disease.

CDR3 in amino acids: CASSITPPLAGEVNEQFF. DNA of the CDR3: TGTGCCAGTAGTATAACCCCCCCACTAGCGGGAGAGGTCAATGAGCAGTTCTTC. The chain joins TRBV19 to TRBJ2-1; 11 nucleotides line up with TRBD2. CDR3 length: 18 amino acids. The germline V gene has CDR1 LNHDA and CDR2 SQIVND (reference sequence). V shed 2 bases and J 6 bases; nucleotides not matched to a gene: 12.

The CDR3 sequence is CASSPLAGGPETYEQYF. CDR3 sequence (DNA): TGTGCCAGCAGTCCACTAGCGGGAGGGCCCGAGACCTACGAGCAGTACTTC. The rearrangement joins TRBV6-6 to TRBJ2-7, with TRBD2 matching 13 bases. Germline lookup yields CDR1 MNHNY and CDR2 SVGAGI (reference sequence). V was clipped by 5 bases and J by 2 bases; unmatched bases: 9. The CDR3 covers 17 residues.

This clone was found once. The chain links TRBV28 to TRBJ1-2; 8 bases match TRBD1. There are 15 residues in the CDR3. The J segment lost 4 bases and the V segment lost 5 bases, leaving 9 bases of the junction unmatched. The V gene's germline CDR1 is MDHEN and CDR2 SYDVKM. This CDR3 is CASSPGTGSAYGYTF. The DNA of the CDR3 is TGTGCCAGCAGTCCCGGGACAGGCAGCGCCTATGGCTACACCTTC.

The chain carries TRBV7-8 and TRBJ2-7; 8 bases match TRBD2. The CDR3 runs to 16 residues. V gave up 2 bases and J gave up 1 base; unmatched junction bases: 7. Germline assignment: CDR1 SGHVS and CDR2 FQNEAQ. In DNA, the CDR3 is TGTGCCAGCAGCTTACGGGGTAGCGGGGCATCCTACGAGCAGTACTTC. This translates into CASSLRGSGASYEQYF.

This sequence joins TRBV5-8 and TRBJ2-2; TRBD1 matches 7 bases. Trimming cost V 1 base and J 5 bases; bases outside gene matches: 5. Germline-derived CDR1 and CDR2 are SGHTS and YDEGEE. The CDR3 covers 15 residues. CDR3 DNA: TGTGCCAGCAGCTTGCACCAGGGGGAGACCGGGGAGCTGTTTTTT. This gives the protein CASSLHQGETGELFF.

About this clone: One end of the junction fails to match germline, which may point to a read error. This chain uses TRBV7-9 with TRBJ2-1; 7 bases fit TRBD2. This CDR3 is 14 amino acids long. In germline, CDR1 is SEHNR, CDR2 FQNEAQ (reference sequence). The CDR3 nucleotides are TGTGCCAGCAGCCTAGCGGCCCTTTACAATGAGCAGTTCTTC. Encoded protein: CASSLAALYNEQFF.

V and J are TRBV7-9 and TRBJ1-2; D is perhaps TRBD1 (6 bases). CDR3 length equals 15 residues. V gave up 5 bases and J gave up 7 bases, with 20 bases separating them. CDR1 SEHNR and CDR2 FQNEAQ come from the germline V gene (reference sequence). This CDR3 reads CASSGGGGWDFGYTF. CDR3 sequence (DNA): TGTGCCAGCAGCGGAGGTGGGGGCTGGGATTTTGGCTACACCTTC.

This sequence joins TRBV7-6 and TRBJ2-7; TRBD1 agrees at 9 bases. With 5 bases clipped from V and 4 bases from J, the junction kept 9 bases outside the gene matches. This CDR3 spans 15 amino acids. Per the germline V gene, CDR1 is SGHVS and CDR2 is FNYEAQ. Here the CDR3 DNA reads TGTGCCAGCAGCACATACCGGGACAGGGTTTACGAGCAGTACTTC. Protein: CASSTYRDRVYEQYF. Full variable domain (rest looked up from reference TRBV7-6 and TRBJ2-7): GAGVSQSPRYKVTKRGQDVALRCDPISGHVSLYWYRQALGQGPEFLTYFNYEAQQDKSGLPNDRFSAERPEGSISTLTIQRTEQRDSAMYRCASSTYRDRVYEQYFGPGTRLTVT.

V gene TRBV19 combines with J gene TRBJ2-5; 9 bases match TRBD1. The CDR3 consists of 15 residues. V lost 6 bases and J lost 4; bases outside the gene matches: 9. Germline assignment: CDR1 LNHDA and CDR2 SQIVND (reference sequence). CDR3 amino acids: CASSITGGALETQYF. The CDR3 nucleotides read TGTGCCAGTAGCATCACAGGGGGCGCATTAGAGACCCAGTACTTC.

The chain links TRBV10-1 to TRBJ2-1, with 7 bases matching TRBD2. This CDR3 contains 13 residues. J lost 3 bases, V lost 8 bases, and 4 bases had no gene match. Per germline, CDR1 WNHNN and CDR2 SYGVQD (reference sequence). The CDR3 protein is CASGGGNYNEQFF. The CDR3 DNA reads as TGCGCCAGCGGGGGGGGGAACTACAATGAGCAGTTCTTC.

This chain links TRBV7-3 with TRBJ2-1, with D possibly TRBD1 on 6 matching bases. CDR3 length: 14 residues. The germline CDR1 and CDR2 sequences are SGHTA and FQGTGA. The ends were cut back, 5 bases at V and 2 bases at J, with 10 bases in the middle. This chain's CDR3 is CASSLTGTYNEQFF. The CDR3 bases are TGTGCCAGCAGCCTCACAGGGACCTACAATGAGCAGTTCTTC.